This T cell receptor (beta chain) emerged from a study of blood T cell repertoires in COVID-19. Study-level information: Whether acute or convalescent, the COVID-19 samples came from the United States, Italy and Spain. Nucleic acid was either cDNA or gDNA, and it came from T cells, B-cell-depleted T cells, or PBMCs.

Germline V gene lookup returns CDR1 SQVTM and CDR2 ANQGSEA. Trimming left V 3 bases short and J 8 bases short, with 6 bases between. The CDR3 totals 10 residues. The repertoire was sequenced with immunoSEQ multiplex PCR; TCRdb's copy has only in-frame clones and lacks some. Here the sample spans approximately 250,000 clones, around 83% being singletons. Sequencing was performed on peripheral blood. This chain links TRBV29-1 with TRBJ2-3; D remains unclear. This clonotype was sampled from a woman aged 35 to 49 who had recovered from COVID-19. The CDR3 sequence is CSVEMATQYF. The CDR3 nucleotides are TGCAGCGTTGAGATGGCTACGCAGTATTTT.